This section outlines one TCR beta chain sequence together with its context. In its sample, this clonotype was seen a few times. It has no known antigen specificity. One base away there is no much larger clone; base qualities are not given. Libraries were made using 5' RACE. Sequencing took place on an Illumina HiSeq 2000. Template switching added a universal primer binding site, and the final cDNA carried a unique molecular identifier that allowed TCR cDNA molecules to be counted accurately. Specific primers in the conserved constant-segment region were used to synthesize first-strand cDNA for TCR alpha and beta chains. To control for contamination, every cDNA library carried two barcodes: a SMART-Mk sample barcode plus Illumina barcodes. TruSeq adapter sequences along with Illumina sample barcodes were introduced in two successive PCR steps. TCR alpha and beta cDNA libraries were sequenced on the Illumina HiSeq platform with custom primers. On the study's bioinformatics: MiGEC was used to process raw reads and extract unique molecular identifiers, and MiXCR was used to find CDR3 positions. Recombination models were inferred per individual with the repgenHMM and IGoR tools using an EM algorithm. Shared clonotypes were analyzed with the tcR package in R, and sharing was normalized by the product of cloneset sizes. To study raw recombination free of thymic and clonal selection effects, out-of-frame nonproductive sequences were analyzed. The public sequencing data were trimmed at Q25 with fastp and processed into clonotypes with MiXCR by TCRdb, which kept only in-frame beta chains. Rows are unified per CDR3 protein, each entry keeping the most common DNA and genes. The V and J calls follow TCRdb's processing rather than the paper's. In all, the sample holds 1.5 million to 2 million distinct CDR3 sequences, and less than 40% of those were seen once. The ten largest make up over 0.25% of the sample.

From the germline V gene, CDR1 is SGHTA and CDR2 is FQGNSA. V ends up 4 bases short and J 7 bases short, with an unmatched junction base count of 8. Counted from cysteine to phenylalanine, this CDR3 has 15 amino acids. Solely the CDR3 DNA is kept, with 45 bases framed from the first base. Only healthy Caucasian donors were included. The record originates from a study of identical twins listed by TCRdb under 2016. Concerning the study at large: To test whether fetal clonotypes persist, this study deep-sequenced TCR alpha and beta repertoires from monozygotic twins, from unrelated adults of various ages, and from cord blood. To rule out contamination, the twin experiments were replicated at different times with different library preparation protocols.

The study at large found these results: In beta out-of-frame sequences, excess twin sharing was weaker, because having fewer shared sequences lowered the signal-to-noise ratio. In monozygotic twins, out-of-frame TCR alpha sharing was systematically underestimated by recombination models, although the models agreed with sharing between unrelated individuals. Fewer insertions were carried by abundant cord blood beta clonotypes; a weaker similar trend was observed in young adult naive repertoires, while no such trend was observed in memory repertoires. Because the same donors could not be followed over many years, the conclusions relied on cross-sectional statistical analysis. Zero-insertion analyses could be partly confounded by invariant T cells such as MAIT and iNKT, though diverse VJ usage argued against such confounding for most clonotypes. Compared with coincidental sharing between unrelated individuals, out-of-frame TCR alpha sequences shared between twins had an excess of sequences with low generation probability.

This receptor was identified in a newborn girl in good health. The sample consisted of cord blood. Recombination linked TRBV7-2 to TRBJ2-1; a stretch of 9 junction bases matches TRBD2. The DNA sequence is TGTGCCAGCAGCTCCACGCCTAGCGGGGCGAATGAGCAGTTCTTC. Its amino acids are CASSSTPSGANEQFF.